This T cell receptor (beta chain) is from a study of T-cell reconstitution after alpha-beta-depleted transplantation in children. The study, taken as a whole, reports: By about two months after transplant, alpha-beta T cells reportedly arose from several hundred graft clones that had expanded.

This clonotype was observed at least ten times. Its specificity is unknown. The TCRbeta library incorporated unique molecular identifiers. Each CDR3 protein gets one entry after TCRdb re-called the PCR reads with MiXCR. Counted here are about 260,000 distinct CDR3 sequences, around 7.5% occurring once; the ten biggest clones make up 6% to 7%. This clonotype originated in a male patient between 10 and 17 years old who had a stem cell transplant for acute lymphoblastic leukemia, so the T cells may come from the graft donor. This specimen was PBMCs, mostly from graft donor cells, taken 180 days after TCRalphabeta/CD19-depleted stem cell transplant.

CDR3 amino acids: CASRRLQGEGTDTQYF. For the CDR3, the DNA is TGTGCCAGCAGGCGACTCCAGGGGGAAGGCACAGATACGCAGTATTTT. The chain carries TRBV28 and TRBJ2-3; 7 bases are a match to TRBD1. The germline gives CDR1 MDHEN, CDR2 SYDVKM. The CDR3 has 16 residues. V shed 6 bases, J shed 1 base, and the junction held 10 bases outside the gene matches.